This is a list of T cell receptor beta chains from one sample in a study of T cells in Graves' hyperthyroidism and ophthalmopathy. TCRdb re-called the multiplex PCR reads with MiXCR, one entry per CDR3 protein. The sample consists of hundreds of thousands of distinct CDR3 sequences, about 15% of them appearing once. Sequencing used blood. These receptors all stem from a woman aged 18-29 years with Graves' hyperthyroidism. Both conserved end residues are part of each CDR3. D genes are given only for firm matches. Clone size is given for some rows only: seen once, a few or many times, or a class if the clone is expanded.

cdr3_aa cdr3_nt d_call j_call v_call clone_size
CASSQVDVAEGKETQYF TGTGCCAGCAGCCAAGTAGATGTAGCGGAGGGGAAGGAGACCCAGTACTTC - TRBJ2-5 TRBV3-1 -
CASSLTGIQYF TGTGCCAGCAGCTTAACCGGCATTCAGTACTTC - TRBJ2-4 TRBV7-9 few
CASSLRLAGRDNEQFF TGCGCCAGCAGCTTGAGACTAGCGGGGCGGGACAATGAGCAGTTCTTC TRBD2 TRBJ2-1 TRBV5-1 -
CASIRGSGSYNEQFF TGTGCCAGCATAAGGGGTAGCGGCTCCTACAATGAGCAGTTCTTC - TRBJ2-1 TRBV2 -
CASSTTSKSSYNEQFF TGTGCCAGCAGCACGACTAGCAAAAGCTCCTACAATGAGCAGTTCTTC TRBD2 TRBJ2-1 TRBV11-2 many
CASSTRQGARETQYF TGTGCCAGCAGTACGCGACAGGGGGCGAGAGAGACCCAGTACTTC TRBD1 TRBJ2-5 TRBV27 -
CASSSSSLGYEHEQYF TGTGCCAGCAGTTCCTCCTCCCTGGGGTACGAACACGAGCAGTACTTC - TRBJ2-7 TRBV28 few
CASGGQLNEKLFF TGTGCCAGCGGGGGACAGCTTAATGAAAAACTGTTTTTT TRBD1 TRBJ1-4 TRBV6-5 few
CASSSSGSLYNEQFF TGTGCCAGCAGTTCGTCCGGGAGCCTTTACAATGAGCAGTTCTTC - TRBJ2-1 TRBV12-3/TRBV12-4 once
CASSFSTGPHYEQYF TGTGCCAGCAGTTTTTCGACAGGGCCTCACTACGAGCAGTACTTC TRBD1 TRBJ2-7 TRBV28 -
CATSRDPPGTAMNTEAFF TGTGCCACCAGCAGAGACCCTCCCGGGACAGCTATGAACACTGAAGCTTTCTTT TRBD1 TRBJ1-1 TRBV15 -
CAWRDENEQYF TGTGCCTGGAGAGACGAAAACGAGCAGTACTTC - TRBJ2-7 TRBV30 many
CASSPSYAGGYNEQFF TGTGCCAGTAGTCCCTCCTACGCGGGCGGATACAATGAGCAGTTCTTC - TRBJ2-1 TRBV19 few
CASREWGYTGELFF TGTGCCAGCCGTGAATGGGGATACACCGGGGAGCTGTTTTTT - TRBJ2-2 TRBV27 -
CSARPSGRYEQYF TGCAGTGCTAGACCTAGCGGGAGGTACGAGCAGTACTTC TRBD2 TRBJ2-7 TRBV20-1 many
CASSLGSMIANEKLFF TGTGCCAGCAGCCTCGGGAGTATGATAGCTAATGAAAAACTGTTTTTT - TRBJ1-4 TRBV7-9 -
CASSMRDGELFF TGTGCCAGTAGTATGAGAGACGGGGAGCTGTTTTTT - TRBJ2-2 TRBV19 -
CASSPYLGREQETQYF TGTGCCAGCAGTCCGTATCTGGGACGGGAACAAGAGACCCAGTACTTC - TRBJ2-5 TRBV27 many
CASSFLPSPPSGLAGYNEQFF TGTGCCAGCAGTTTCCTACCTAGCCCACCCTCTGGACTAGCGGGCTACAATGAGCAGTTCTTC TRBD2 TRBJ2-1 TRBV28 few